These T cell receptor beta chains were read from a single sample in a study of T cell responses to AZD1222 COVID-19 vaccine. Generated by immunoSEQ multiplex PCR, the TCRdb table keeps only in-frame clones and is missing some. The sample has approximately 73,000 clones; 65% to 85% are singletons. The sequenced sample was peripheral blood, obtained on day 0 of AZD1222 vaccination. The receptors come from an adult in good health. Each CDR3 is given with its conserved first and last residue. A D gene is named only where the DNA matches it firmly. Not every row has a clone size; where given, it reads once, few, many or a size class.

j_call: TRBJ2-2; clone_size: NA; v_call: TRBV27; d_call: TRBD2; cdr3_aa: CASSLFREGTGELFF; cdr3_nt: TGTGCCAGCAGTTTATTCAGGGAGGGTACCGGGGAGCTGTTTTTT
j_call: TRBJ2-4; clone_size: NA; v_call: TRBV19; d_call: NA; cdr3_aa: CASSTGYSLAKNIQYF; cdr3_nt: TGTGCCAGTAGTACCGGATATTCCCTAGCCAAAAACATTCAGTACTTC
j_call: TRBJ2-3; clone_size: NA; v_call: TRBV12-3/TRBV12-4; d_call: NA; cdr3_aa: CASSLSTDTQYF; cdr3_nt: TGTGCCAGCAGCTTAAGCACAGATACGCAGTATTTT
j_call: TRBJ1-5; clone_size: NA; v_call: TRBV19; d_call: NA; cdr3_aa: CASSIPGVSNQPQHF; cdr3_nt: TGTGCCAGTAGTATCCCAGGGGTGAGCAATCAGCCCCAGCATTTT
j_call: TRBJ1-2; clone_size: NA; v_call: TRBV5-8; d_call: NA; cdr3_aa: CASSWDWTVVRHTF; cdr3_nt: TGTGCCAGCAGCTGGGACTGGACAGTCGTGCGCCACACCTTC
j_call: TRBJ1-4; clone_size: NA; v_call: TRBV5-1; d_call: NA; cdr3_aa: CAGSLAPGRVEEKLFF; cdr3_nt: TGCGCCGGCAGCTTGGCCCCCGGAAGGGTAGAGGAAAAACTGTTTTTT
j_call: TRBJ1-2; clone_size: NA; v_call: TRBV10-2; d_call: NA; cdr3_aa: CASSERSSYNYGYTF; cdr3_nt: TGCGCCAGCAGTGAGAGGAGTAGTTATAACTATGGCTACACCTTC
j_call: TRBJ1-1; clone_size: NA; v_call: TRBV2; d_call: NA; cdr3_aa: CASSEIRGGEAFF; cdr3_nt: TGTGCCAGCAGTGAAATTAGGGGTGGTGAAGCTTTCTTT
j_call: TRBJ1-4; clone_size: NA; v_call: TRBV20-1; d_call: NA; cdr3_aa: CSVGANEKLFF; cdr3_nt: TGCAGTGTTGGGGCAAATGAAAAACTGTTTTTT
j_call: TRBJ1-6; clone_size: once; v_call: TRBV6-5; d_call: NA; cdr3_aa: CASSYAAGGGQSPLHF; cdr3_nt: TGTGCCAGCAGTTACGCGGCCGGCGGGGGCCAATCACCCCTCCACTTT
j_call: TRBJ2-7; clone_size: NA; v_call: TRBV5-1; d_call: TRBD1; cdr3_aa: CASKSPLGQGADEQYF; cdr3_nt: TGCGCCAGCAAATCTCCTCTCGGACAGGGGGCCGACGAGCAGTACTTC
j_call: TRBJ1-4; clone_size: NA; v_call: TRBV3-1/TRBV3-2; d_call: NA; cdr3_aa: CASSQRRNGEKLFF; cdr3_nt: TGTGCCAGCAGCCAAAGGAGGAACGGTGAAAAACTGTTTTTT
j_call: TRBJ2-2; clone_size: NA; v_call: TRBV5-1; d_call: TRBD1; cdr3_aa: CASSRDREQTGELFF; cdr3_nt: TGCGCCAGCAGTCGGGACAGGGAGCAGACCGGGGAGCTGTTTTTT
j_call: TRBJ2-7; clone_size: NA; v_call: TRBV15; d_call: TRBD1; cdr3_aa: CATSRERQGAAAGQYF; cdr3_nt: TGTGCCACCAGCAGAGAGCGACAGGGGGCGGCCGCGGGGCAGTACTTC
j_call: TRBJ1-6; clone_size: NA; v_call: TRBV25-1; d_call: NA; cdr3_aa: CASSEFGGVEYSPLHF; cdr3_nt: TGTGCCAGCAGTGAATTCGGGGGAGTTGAGTATTCACCCCTCCACTTT
j_call: TRBJ1-2; clone_size: NA; v_call: TRBV7-2; d_call: TRBD1; cdr3_aa: CASSPQGTGGYGYTF; cdr3_nt: TGTGCCAGCAGCCCTCAGGGGACAGGGGGCTATGGCTACACCTTC
j_call: TRBJ2-1; clone_size: NA; v_call: TRBV7-8; d_call: TRBD2; cdr3_aa: CASSPSSGREKAQFF; cdr3_nt: TGTGCCAGCAGCCCCTCATCAGGGCGGGAGAAGGCGCAGTTCTTC
j_call: TRBJ2-3; clone_size: NA; v_call: TRBV7-2; d_call: TRBD2; cdr3_aa: CASSLRGAGVTDTQYF; cdr3_nt: TGTGCCAGCAGCTTACGCGGAGCGGGAGTCACAGATACGCAGTATTTT
j_call: TRBJ2-3; clone_size: NA; v_call: TRBV7-3; d_call: TRBD1; cdr3_aa: CASSGTASTDTQYF; cdr3_nt: TGTGCCAGCAGTGGGACAGCTAGCACAGATACGCAGTATTTT
j_call: TRBJ2-7; clone_size: NA; v_call: TRBV21-1; d_call: NA; cdr3_aa: CARDGYEQYF; cdr3_nt: TGTGCCAGGGACGGCTACGAGCAGTACTTC
j_call: TRBJ2-7; clone_size: NA; v_call: TRBV7-8; d_call: TRBD1; cdr3_aa: CASSLRDRSTYEQYF; cdr3_nt: TGTGCCAGCAGCTTACGGGACAGGAGTACCTACGAGCAGTACTTC
j_call: TRBJ2-7; clone_size: NA; v_call: TRBV6-2/TRBV6-3; d_call: TRBD1; cdr3_aa: CASSYSRTGNPYEQYF; cdr3_nt: TGTGCCAGCAGTTACTCAAGGACAGGGAACCCCTACGAGCAGTACTTC
j_call: TRBJ1-4; clone_size: NA; v_call: TRBV4-3; d_call: TRBD1; cdr3_aa: CASSQASMTGSNEKLFF; cdr3_nt: TGCGCCAGCAGCCAAGCCAGCATGACAGGGAGTAATGAAAAACTGTTTTTT
j_call: TRBJ2-1; clone_size: NA; v_call: TRBV7-2; d_call: TRBD2; cdr3_aa: CASRKLAGAYNEQFF; cdr3_nt: TGTGCCAGCAGAAAACTAGCGGGAGCTTACAATGAGCAGTTCTTC
j_call: TRBJ1-5; clone_size: NA; v_call: TRBV5-6; d_call: TRBD1; cdr3_aa: CASSSTWTGGNQPQHF; cdr3_nt: TGTGCCAGCAGCTCTACCTGGACAGGGGGCAATCAGCCCCAGCATTTT
j_call: TRBJ2-5; clone_size: NA; v_call: TRBV2; d_call: TRBD1; cdr3_aa: CASSLDRAAQETQYF; cdr3_nt: TGTGCCAGCAGCCTAGACAGGGCAGCTCAAGAGACCCAGTACTTC
j_call: TRBJ1-6; clone_size: NA; v_call: TRBV11-2; d_call: TRBD1; cdr3_aa: CASSSGPGQTF; cdr3_nt: TGTGCCAGCAGCTCCGGACCGGGACAGACTTTT
j_call: TRBJ2-3; clone_size: NA; v_call: TRBV5-4; d_call: NA; cdr3_aa: CASSLEGVGDTQYF; cdr3_nt: TGTGCCAGCAGCTTGGAGGGTGTGGGGGATACGCAGTATTTT
j_call: TRBJ2-7; clone_size: NA; v_call: TRBV19; d_call: TRBD1; cdr3_aa: CASSVTGGGEQYF; cdr3_nt: TGTGCCAGTAGCGTCACAGGGGGAGGCGAGCAGTACTTC